This T cell receptor beta chain was identified during a study of T cell repertoires in cytomegalovirus infection. Whole-study context: It was the public TCR beta signatures that indicated both CMV infection and matching HLA type. Whole-study findings and limits: Of the TCR beta families, the public ones yielded a cumulative frequency that identified carriers of CMV plus the relevant HLA. Clonotype analysis showed dominance of the ex vivo response by HLA-C-restricted CMV-specific TCR beta clonotypes.

This clonotype was found many times. Its antigen remains unidentified. MiXCR was run by TCRdb on the reads, yielding one entry per CDR3 protein. The sample has hundreds of thousands of distinct CDR3 sequences; about 33% are singletons. The CDR3 runs 16 residues. Trimming removed 6 bases from V and 4 bases from J; junction bases left unmatched: 11. Germline V CDR1 and CDR2: SEHNR, FQNEAQ (reference sequence). The clonotype comes from a human donor in good health (CMV status not recorded). Some clones in this sample may be carry-over from other donors' samples. Sample: cultured PBMCs, taken from culture after CMV antigen stimulation. The rearrangement uses TRBV7-9 and TRBJ2-2; 7 nucleotides align to TRBD2. The CDR3 nucleotides are TGTGCCAGCAGTCTCCGTGTGGCGGGAGCCACCGGGGAGCTGTTTTTT. It codes for CASSLRVAGATGELFF.